Below, 27 T cell receptor beta chains from the same sample are listed, as sequenced in a study of blood T cell repertoires in COVID-19 (TCRdb year 2020). Library creation used the immunoSEQ multiplex PCR assay. TCRdb re-hosts the immuneACCESS table, in-frame sequences only. Its copies lack some clones; in the studies checked, an unresolved V gene accounts for under half of them, and the cause for the rest is not known. This sample gives 190,000 or so clones in total; around 85% of them show up just once. The top ten constitute around a sixth of the sample. The sample taken for sequencing was PBMCs or T cells enriched from blood (not recorded which). These receptors originate from a man aged 35-49 years who had recovered from COVID-19.

The chain recombines TRBV27 with TRBJ1-5; possible D gene TRBD1, 5 bases. V was pared by 2 bases and J by 3 bases, with 11 bases between. This CDR3 is 15 amino acids long. Germline CDR1 and CDR2: MNHEY and SMNVEV (reference sequence). Here the CDR3 DNA reads TGTGCCAGCAGTTTAGAGGGACTCAACAATCAGCCCCAGCATTTT. It encodes CASSLEGLNNQPQHF.

V usage is TRBV28 and J usage is TRBJ2-7, with 10 nucleotides matching TRBD1. The length of the CDR3 is 15 residues. From germline, CDR1 is MDHEN and CDR2 SYDVKM. V lost 5 bases to trimming and J lost 0 bases; unmatched junction nucleotides: 4. CDR3 nucleotides: TGTGCCAGCAGTACCCGGGACAGGGGCTCCTACGAGCAGTACTTC. Its protein product is CASSTRDRGSYEQYF.

This clone was seen once. The chain couples TRBV18 to TRBJ2-1; TRBD2 aligns across 8 bases. Germline loops: CDR1 KGHSH, CDR2 LQKENI. The CDR3 contains 17 residues. Unmatched junction bases numbered 4, after V lost 0 bases and J lost 0 bases. CDR3 in amino acids: CASSPPNGRASYNEQFF. The DNA of the CDR3 is TGTGCCAGCTCACCACCGAACGGGAGGGCCTCCTACAATGAGCAGTTCTTC.

This chain connects TRBV7-9 to TRBJ1-2, with 7 bases identical to TRBD1. The junction had 11 bases not matched to a gene; V was cut back by 5 bases and J by 8 bases. This CDR3 is built from 14 residues. From germline, CDR1 is SEHNR and CDR2 FQNEAQ (reference sequence). The CDR3 DNA reads as TGTGCCAGCAGCGGGGGACAGCTGGTCTGGGGCTACACCTTC. This encodes CASSGGQLVWGYTF. Together with reference TRBV7-9 and TRBJ1-2, the CDR3 gives the full variable domain: DTGVSQNPRHKITKRGQNVTFRCDPISEHNRLYWYRQTLGQGPEFLTYFQNEAQLEKSRLLSDRFSAERPKGSFSTLEIQRTEQGDSAMYLCASSGGQLVWGYTFGSGTRLTVV.

A few counts support this clone. V gene TRBV10-3 combines with J gene TRBJ1-2; 7 positions agree with TRBD1. From germline, CDR1 is ENHRY and CDR2 SYGVKD. CDR3 size: 11 residues. V trimming: 11 bases; J trimming: 8 bases; junction bases outside the gene matches: 8. CDR3 sequence reads: CASTDRDGYTF. CDR3 nucleotides: TGTGCCTCAACAGACAGGGACGGCTACACCTTC.

V usage is TRBV5-1 and J usage is TRBJ2-7; 10 bases align to TRBD1. Germline values: CDR1 SGHRS, CDR2 YFSETQ. There are 18 residues in the CDR3. With V trimmed by 0 bases and J by 4 bases, 13 bases remained unmatched. CDR3 DNA: TGCGCCAGCAGCTTGGGGCCTCCGGGACAGGGGATCGTGTACGAGCAGTACTTC. This sequence encodes CASSLGPPGQGIVYEQYF.

V and J are TRBV12-3 or TRBV12-4 and TRBJ1-1, with 7 positions matching TRBD1. The CDR3 contains 13 residues. The V gene end was trimmed by 5 bases and the J gene end by 4 bases; junction bases not matched to a gene: 4. The CDR3 protein is CASSTGARTEAFF. The CDR3 coding sequence is TGTGCCAGCAGTACAGGGGCCCGCACTGAAGCTTTCTTT.

The chain has TRBV24-1 and TRBJ1-5; the match to TRBD1 covers 8 bases. This CDR3 has 15 residues. V shed 2 bases and J 5 bases; nucleotides not matched to a gene: 4. The germline V gene has CDR1 KGHDR and CDR2 SFDVKD. The CDR3 sequence is CATSDSGDRYQPQHF. The CDR3 nucleotides read TGTGCCACCAGTGATTCAGGGGACAGGTATCAGCCCCAGCATTTT.

This sequence joins TRBV5-5 and TRBJ1-1; perhaps TRBD1 as D (5 bases). V was shortened by 0 bases and J by 4 bases, with 13 bases between the two germline ends. This CDR3 has 15 amino acids. Germline V gives CDR1 SGHKS, CDR2 YYEKEE (reference sequence). Here the CDR3 reads CASSLGQTSFTEAFF. CDR3 coding DNA: TGTGCCAGCAGCTTGGGACAGACCAGTTTCACTGAAGCTTTCTTT.

This chain connects TRBV3-1 (or the pseudogene TRBV3-2) to TRBJ2-3; 7 nucleotides match TRBD1. CDR1 and CDR2 from the germline V gene are LGHDT and YNNKEL (reference sequence). The CDR3 sequence is 15 residues long. The J segment lost 0 bases and the V segment lost 4 bases, leaving 4 bases of the junction unmatched. As DNA, the CDR3 is TGTGCCAGCAGCCCAGGGACAGACAGCACAGATACGCAGTATTTT. Protein: CASSPGTDSTDTQYF.

V and J are TRBV19 and TRBJ2-1; TRBD1 agrees at 8 bases. With 3 bases clipped from V and 2 bases from J, the junction kept 3 bases outside the gene matches. CDR1 and CDR2 (germline): LNHDA, SQIVND (reference sequence). This CDR3 region has 15 residues. The CDR3 region has the DNA TGTGCCAGTAGTATGAGCAGGGGGCCCTACAATGAGCAGTTCTTC. This sequence encodes CASSMSRGPYNEQFF.

V and J are TRBV7-2 and TRBJ2-4, with 11 bases matching TRBD1. The V and J ends lost 5 bases and 6 bases, in that order; junction bases with no gene match: 6. Per germline, CDR1 SGHTA and CDR2 FQGNSA. The CDR3 totals 15 residues. CDR3 in amino acids: CASSIRTGGGNIQYF. For the CDR3, the DNA is TGTGCCAGCAGCATTCGGACAGGGGGCGGAAACATTCAGTACTTC.

The chain carries TRBV5-4 and TRBJ2-5, with D hard to call. The germline gives CDR1 SGHNT, CDR2 YYREEE (reference sequence). V lost 0 bases and J 1 base, leaving 4 bases between the germline ends. The CDR3 is made up of 13 amino acids. This CDR3 is CASSLASQETQYF. DNA of the CDR3: TGTGCCAGCAGCTTGGCCAGCCAAGAGACCCAGTACTTC.

This rearrangement joins TRBV6-2 or TRBV6-3 to TRBJ1-1; a possible D gene is TRBD1 (5 bases). Germline CDR1 reads MNHEY; CDR2 reads SVGEGT. The CDR3 totals 15 residues. Trimming removed 2 bases from V and 0 bases from J, with 10 bases in between. CDR3 coding DNA: TGTGCCAGCAGTTACCAGGGCAGGGTGAACACTGAAGCTTTCTTT. It specifies CASSYQGRVNTEAFF.

The chain links TRBV18 to TRBJ1-5, with 9 bases identical to TRBD1. V gave up 2 bases and J gave up 0 bases; unmatched junction bases: 2. This CDR3 spans 16 amino acids. Germline lookup yields CDR1 KGHSH and CDR2 LQKENI. Written as DNA, the CDR3 is TGTGCCAGCTCACCAGGACAGGGGCCTAGCAATCAGCCCCAGCATTTT. Its translation: CASSPGQGPSNQPQHF.

This clone has a handful of counts. The chain employs TRBV2 and TRBJ1-1, with 9 bases identical to TRBD1. Per the germline V gene, CDR1 is SNHLY and CDR2 is FYNNEI. CDR3 length: 15 residues. Trimming at V came to 3 bases and at J to 2 bases, leaving 4 bases not matched to a gene. CDR3 protein: CASSDGTGRNTEAFF. The CDR3 coding sequence is TGTGCCAGCAGTGACGGGACAGGGAGAAACACTGAAGCTTTCTTT.

This sequence joins TRBV14 and TRBJ2-1; TRBD2 matches at 13 bases. The CDR3 consists of 16 residues. CDR1 is SGHDN, CDR2 FVKESK, per germline. The V segment lost 6 bases and the J segment 0 bases; nucleotides outside the gene matches: 2. The DNA for the CDR3 is TGTGCCAGCAGAGGGACTAGCGGGACCTCCTACAATGAGCAGTTCTTC. This gives the protein CASRGTSGTSYNEQFF.

Note on this clone: It is likely a read error, because the conserved phenylalanine at the end of the CDR3 is missing. It is unclear where the CDR3 begins or ends on the DNA, so no DNA is shown, and the CDR3 is as TCRdb lists it. The V gene is TRBV21-1, the J gene TRBJ1-2; the table calls TRBD1, which could not be checked here. TRBV21-1 is a known pseudogene. The CDR3 extends over 10 residues, inclusive of both ends. CDR3 amino acids: CASSKAQWTV.

The chain employs TRBV7-9 and TRBJ2-7; 7 bases agree with TRBD2. The length of the CDR3 is 17 residues. Germline assignment: CDR1 SEHNR and CDR2 FQNEAQ (reference sequence). Germline trimming cut 1 base from V and 3 bases from J; bases unmatched to any gene: 12. CDR3 region: CASSLVSAGVRDYEQYF. CDR3 coding DNA: TGTGCCAGCAGCTTAGTCAGTGCGGGAGTGAGGGACTACGAGCAGTACTTC.

This clone is labeled medium-sized (0.01 to 0.1%). The chain couples TRBV15 to TRBJ2-3; 7 nucleotides match TRBD2. The germline CDR1 and CDR2 sequences are LNHNV and YYDKDF (reference sequence). V shed 0 bases, J shed 4 bases, and the junction held 1 base outside the gene matches. This CDR3 is 14 amino acids long. The CDR3 region has the DNA TGTGCCACCAGCAGAGAGCGGGAGCCAGATACGCAGTATTTT. Amino acids: CATSREREPDTQYF.

The CDR3 is CASIQTGGRTEAFF. CDR3 bases: TGCGCCAGCATCCAAACAGGGGGAAGGACTGAAGCTTTCTTT. This chain connects TRBV5-1 to TRBJ1-1, with TRBD1 matching 8 bases. The trim removed 6 bases at V and 5 bases at J, leaving 9 bases unmatched. Germline assignment: CDR1 SGHRS and CDR2 YFSETQ. The CDR3 runs to 14 residues.

In this sample, this clone turned up once. This chain uses TRBV11-3 with TRBJ1-2; 10 nucleotides match TRBD1. Germline CDR1 and CDR2: SGHNT and YENEEA. V lost 4 bases, J lost 4 bases, and 0 bases stayed unmatched. This CDR3 is 13 amino acids long. CDR3 amino acids: CASSWDRGYGYTF. The CDR3 nucleotides are TGTGCCAGCAGCTGGGACAGGGGCTATGGCTACACCTTC.

The rearrangement links TRBV6-2 or TRBV6-3 to TRBJ2-2, with 13 positions matching TRBD2. This CDR3 spans 18 amino acids. V was clipped by 2 bases and J by 5 bases; unmatched bases: 8. Germline CDR1 is MNHEY and CDR2 is SVGEGT. CDR3 nucleotides: TGTGCCAGCAGTTACGGACTAGCGGGAGTCGGGGGGACCGGGGAGCTGTTTTTT. Translation: CASSYGLAGVGGTGELFF.

The rearrangement uses TRBV2 and TRBJ1-4; weak D call: TRBD1 (5 bases). Between the trimmed V and J ends, which lost 6 bases and 7 bases, there was a span of 9 bases. This CDR3 is built from 12 residues. Germline V gene lookup returns CDR1 SNHLY and CDR2 FYNNEI. The CDR3, as DNA: TGTGCCAGCAGCAGACAGCTTGAAAAACTGTTTTTT. Its translation is CASSRQLEKLFF.

DNA of the CDR3: TGTGCCAGCAGCCAAGGAGACGAGCAGTACTTC. It specifies CASSQGDEQYF. V is TRBV3-1 (or the pseudogene TRBV3-2) and J is TRBJ2-7, with unresolved D. CDR3 length: 11 residues. Germline-derived CDR1 and CDR2 are LGHDT and YNNKEL (reference sequence). V was shortened by 1 base and J by 5 bases, with 3 bases between the two germline ends.

The V call is TRBV2, the J call TRBJ1-4, with TRBD1 matching 8 bases. CDR1 SNHLY and CDR2 FYNNEI come from the germline V gene. This CDR3 has 14 residues. J was trimmed by 6 bases and V by 6 bases; bases with no gene match: 6. The CDR3 spells CASSHRGAYEKLFF. In DNA, the CDR3 is TGTGCCAGCAGCCACAGGGGGGCCTATGAAAAACTGTTTTTT.

The gene calls are TRBV6-2 or TRBV6-3 and TRBJ2-7; D not certain. Germline CDR1 MNHEY, CDR2 SVGEGT. The ends were cut back, 5 bases at V and 1 base at J, with 6 bases in the middle. The CDR3 length is 12 residues. This CDR3 is CASSLLSYEQYF. The CDR3 DNA reads TGTGCCAGCAGTCTCCTTTCCTACGAGCAGTACTTC.